This TCR beta chain comes out of a study of Ad26.COV2.S vaccination and SARS-CoV-2 variants. Study details: By the intramuscular route, Ad26.COV2.S was given once, or twice 56 days apart.

Only in-frame clones appear in the TCRdb table, and some are missing; sequencing was by immunoSEQ multiplex PCR. Among around 450,000 clones listed, roughly 87% were seen once. Trimming removed 4 bases from V and 0 bases from J, with 14 bases in between. CDR3 size: 15 residues. Germline V gene sequence: CDR1 SGHRS, CDR2 YFSETQ. The treatment here: about 20 received Ad26.COV2.S at low or high dose, single or two shots; roughly five received placebo; per-sample allocation not given. On day 63 after the first injection, vaccine and placebo recipients gave samples. This TCR derives from a person aged 18-65 years who received the Ad26.COV2.S COVID-19 vaccine or a placebo. The chain joins TRBV5-1 to TRBJ2-7; either TRBD1 or TRBD2 may fit D (5 bases each). This material consisted of peripheral blood, taken in a trial of Ad26.COV2.S vaccine versus placebo. This chain's CDR3 is CASSPTGAVSYEQYF. The CDR3 DNA sequence: TGCGCCAGCAGCCCCACCGGGGCAGTCTCCTACGAGCAGTACTTC.